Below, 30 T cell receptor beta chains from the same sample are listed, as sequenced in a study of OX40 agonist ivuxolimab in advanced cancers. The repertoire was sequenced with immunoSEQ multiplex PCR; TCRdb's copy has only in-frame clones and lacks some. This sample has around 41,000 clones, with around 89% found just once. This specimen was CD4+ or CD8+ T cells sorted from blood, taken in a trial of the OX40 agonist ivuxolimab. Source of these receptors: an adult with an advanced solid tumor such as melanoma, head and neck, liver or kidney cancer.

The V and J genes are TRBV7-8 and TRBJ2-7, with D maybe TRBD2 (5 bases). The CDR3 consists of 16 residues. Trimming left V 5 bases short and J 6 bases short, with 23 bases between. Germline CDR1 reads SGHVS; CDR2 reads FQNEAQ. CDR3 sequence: CASSKLWQADGLEQYF. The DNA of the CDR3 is TGTGCCAGCAGCAAACTCTGGCAAGCGGATGGGCTCGAGCAGTACTTC.

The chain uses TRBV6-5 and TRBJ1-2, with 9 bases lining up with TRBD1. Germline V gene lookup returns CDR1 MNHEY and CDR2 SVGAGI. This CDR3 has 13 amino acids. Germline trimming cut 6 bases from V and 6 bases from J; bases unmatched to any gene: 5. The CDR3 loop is CASRYRGRDGYTF. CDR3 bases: TGTGCCAGCAGATACAGGGGGCGAGATGGCTACACCTTC.

DNA for the CDR3: TGTGCCAGCTCTCCCCCGGGACAATCTAGCAATCAGCCCCAGCATTTT. Residues: CASSPPGQSSNQPQHF. The rearrangement links TRBV18 to TRBJ1-5, with a weak D call TRBD1 (6 bases). Trimming took 6 bases from V and 0 from J, leaving 15 bases between them. CDR3 length: 16 residues. CDR1 and CDR2 from the germline V gene are KGHSH and LQKENI.

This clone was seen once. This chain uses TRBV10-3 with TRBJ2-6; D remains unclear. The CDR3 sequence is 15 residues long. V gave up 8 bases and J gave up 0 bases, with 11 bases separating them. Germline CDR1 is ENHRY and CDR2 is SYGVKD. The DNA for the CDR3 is TGTGCCATCGGCTCACAGATCTCTGGGGCCAACGTCCTGACTTTC. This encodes CAIGSQISGANVLTF.

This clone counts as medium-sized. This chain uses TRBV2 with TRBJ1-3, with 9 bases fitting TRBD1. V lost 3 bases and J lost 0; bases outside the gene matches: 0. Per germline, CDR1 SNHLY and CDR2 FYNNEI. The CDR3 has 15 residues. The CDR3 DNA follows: TGTGCCAGCAGTGAGGGACAGGGCTCTGGAAACACCATATATTTT. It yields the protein CASSEGQGSGNTIYF. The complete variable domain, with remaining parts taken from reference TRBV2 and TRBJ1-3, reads EPEVTQTPSHQVTQMGQEVILRCVPISNHLYFYWYRQILGQKVEFLVSFYNNEISEKSEIFDDQFSVERPDGSNFTLKIRSTKLEDSAMYFCASSEGQGSGNTIYFGEGSWLTVV.

In DNA, the CDR3 is TGTGCCAGCAGCAACCCCGACCCGCGGAACACTGAAGCTTTCTTT. Its translation: CASSNPDPRNTEAFF. This chain joins TRBV21-1 and TRBJ1-1. TRBV21-1 is recorded as a pseudogene. This CDR3 is 15 amino acids long.

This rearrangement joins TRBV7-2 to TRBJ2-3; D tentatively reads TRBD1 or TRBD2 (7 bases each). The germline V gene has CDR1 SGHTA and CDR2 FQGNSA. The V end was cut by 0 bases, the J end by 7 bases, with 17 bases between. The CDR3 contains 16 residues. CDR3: CASSLAQGGDTYTQYF. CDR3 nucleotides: TGTGCCAGCAGCTTAGCGCAGGGGGGGGACACTTATACGCAGTATTTT.

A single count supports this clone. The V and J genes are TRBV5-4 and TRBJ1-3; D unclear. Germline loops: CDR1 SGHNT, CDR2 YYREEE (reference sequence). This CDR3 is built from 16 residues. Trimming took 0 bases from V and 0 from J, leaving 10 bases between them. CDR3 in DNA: TGTGCCAGCAGCTTGGAAGCGGATCCCTCTGGAAACACCATATATTTT. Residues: CASSLEADPSGNTIYF.

The chain's CDR3 is CATAGMGGAEKLFF. Here the CDR3 DNA reads TGTGCCACCGCCGGGATGGGGGGAGCGGAAAAACTGTTTTTT. This chain joins TRBV6-5 and TRBJ1-4, with TRBD1 as a possible D gene (5 bases). The germline gives CDR1 MNHEY, CDR2 SVGAGI. V lost 10 bases, J lost 8 bases, and 20 bases lay in between. The CDR3 is 14 amino acids.

CDR3 sequence reads: CASSQNPSTGVVDEQYF. The DNA of the CDR3 is TGTGCCAGCAGCCAAAACCCGTCAACTGGGGTTGTGGACGAGCAGTACTTC. The chain combines TRBV4-2 with TRBJ2-7; D unclear. CDR3 length: 17 residues. Trimming took off 2 bases at V and 5 bases at J, with 22 bases between the two ends. Per germline, CDR1 LGHNA and CDR2 YNFKEQ.

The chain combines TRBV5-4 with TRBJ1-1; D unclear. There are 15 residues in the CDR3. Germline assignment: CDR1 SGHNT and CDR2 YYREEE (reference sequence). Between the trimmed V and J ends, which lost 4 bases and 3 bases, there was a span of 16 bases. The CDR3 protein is CASSLFGVRYTEAFF. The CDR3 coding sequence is TGTGCCAGCAGCCTCTTCGGGGTAAGGTACACTGAAGCTTTCTTT.

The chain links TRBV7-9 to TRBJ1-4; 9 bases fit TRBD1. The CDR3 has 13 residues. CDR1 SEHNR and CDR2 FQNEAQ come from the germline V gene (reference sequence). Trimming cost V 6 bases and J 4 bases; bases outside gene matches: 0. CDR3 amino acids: CASRTGGNEKLFF. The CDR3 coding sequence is TGTGCCAGCAGGACAGGGGGTAATGAAAAACTGTTTTTT.

As DNA, the CDR3 is TGTGCCAGCAGTTGGGGATTACTACAAGAGACCCAGTACTTC. Amino acids: CASSWGLLQETQYF. The rearrangement links TRBV6-5 to TRBJ2-5; D is unresolved. The CDR3 loop spans 14 amino acids. Germline V gene lookup returns CDR1 MNHEY and CDR2 SVGAGI. Trimming shortened V by 4 bases and J by 2 bases, and 11 bases separated the two germline ends.

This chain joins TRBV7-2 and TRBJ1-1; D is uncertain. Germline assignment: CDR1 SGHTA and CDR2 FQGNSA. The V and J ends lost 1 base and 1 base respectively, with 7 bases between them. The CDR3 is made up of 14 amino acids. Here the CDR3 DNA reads TGTGCCAGCAGCTTAGTGGCGGCGAACACTGAAGCTTTCTTT. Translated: CASSLVAANTEAFF.

Here the CDR3 DNA reads TGTGCCAGCTCCCGGGGACTCCAAGAGACCCAGTACTTC. Translating gives CASSRGLQETQYF. V and J are TRBV18 and TRBJ2-5; the D gene is possibly TRBD2 (6 bases). CDR3 length equals 13 residues. Trimming cost V 6 bases and J 1 base, with 9 bases left between them. Germline CDR1 is KGHSH and CDR2 is LQKENI.

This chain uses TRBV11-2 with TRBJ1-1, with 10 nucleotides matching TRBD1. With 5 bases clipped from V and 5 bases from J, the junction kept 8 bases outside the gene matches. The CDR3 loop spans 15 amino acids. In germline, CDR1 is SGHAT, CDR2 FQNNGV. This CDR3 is CASSVGQGGDTEAFF. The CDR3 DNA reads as TGTGCCAGCAGCGTAGGACAGGGGGGGGATACTGAAGCTTTCTTT.

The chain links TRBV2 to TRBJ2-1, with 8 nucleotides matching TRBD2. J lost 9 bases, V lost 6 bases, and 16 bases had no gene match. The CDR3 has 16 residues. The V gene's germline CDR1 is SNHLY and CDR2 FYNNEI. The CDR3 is CASRTGTSGGAGEQFF. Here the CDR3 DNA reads TGTGCCAGCAGGACCGGGACTAGTGGGGGGGCCGGTGAGCAGTTCTTC.

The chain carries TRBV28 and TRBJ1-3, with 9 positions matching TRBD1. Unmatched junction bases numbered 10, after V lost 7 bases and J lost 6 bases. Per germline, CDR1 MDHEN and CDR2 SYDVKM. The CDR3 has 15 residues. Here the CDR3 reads CASTQSGTGSNTIYF. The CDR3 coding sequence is TGTGCCAGCACCCAATCCGGGACAGGGTCAAACACCATATATTTT.

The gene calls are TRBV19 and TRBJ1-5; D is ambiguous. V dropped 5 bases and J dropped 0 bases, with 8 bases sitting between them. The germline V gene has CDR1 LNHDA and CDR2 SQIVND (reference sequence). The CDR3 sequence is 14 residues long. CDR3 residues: CASSSQNSNQPQHF. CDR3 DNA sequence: TGTGCCAGTAGTTCCCAAAATAGCAATCAGCCCCAGCATTTT.

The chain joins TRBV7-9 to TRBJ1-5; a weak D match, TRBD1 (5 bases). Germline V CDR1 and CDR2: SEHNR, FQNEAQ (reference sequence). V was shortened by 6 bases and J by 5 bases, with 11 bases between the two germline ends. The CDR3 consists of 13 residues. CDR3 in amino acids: CASRQDEDQPQHF. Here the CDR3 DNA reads TGTGCCAGCAGACAGGACGAGGATCAGCCCCAGCATTTT.

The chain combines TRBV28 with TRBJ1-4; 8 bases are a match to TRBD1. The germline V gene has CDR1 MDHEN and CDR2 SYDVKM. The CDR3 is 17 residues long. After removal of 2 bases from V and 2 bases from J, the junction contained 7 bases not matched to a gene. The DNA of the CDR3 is TGTGCCAGCAGTTTAGACAGGGGTATCCGCACTAATGAAAAACTGTTTTTT. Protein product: CASSLDRGIRTNEKLFF.

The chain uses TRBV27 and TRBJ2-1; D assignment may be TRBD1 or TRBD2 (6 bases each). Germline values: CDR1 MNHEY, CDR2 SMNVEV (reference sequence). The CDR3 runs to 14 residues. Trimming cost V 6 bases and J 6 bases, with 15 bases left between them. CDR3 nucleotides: TGTGCCAGCAGGGGCCGGGGGCCCGTCAATGAGCAGTTCTTC. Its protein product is CASRGRGPVNEQFF.

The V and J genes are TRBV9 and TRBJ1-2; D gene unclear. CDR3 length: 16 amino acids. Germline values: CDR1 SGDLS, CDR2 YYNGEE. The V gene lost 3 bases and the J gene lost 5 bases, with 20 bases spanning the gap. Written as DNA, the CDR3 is TGTGCCAGCAGCGAAGGCGTCGGGTTGTCCGCTTATGGCTACACCTTC. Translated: CASSEGVGLSAYGYTF.

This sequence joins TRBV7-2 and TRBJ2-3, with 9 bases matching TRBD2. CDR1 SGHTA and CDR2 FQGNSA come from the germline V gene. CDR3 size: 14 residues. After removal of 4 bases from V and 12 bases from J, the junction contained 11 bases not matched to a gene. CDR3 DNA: TGTGCCAGCAGCTGGGGTGGGCTAGCGGGGAATCAGTATTTT. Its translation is CASSWGGLAGNQYF.

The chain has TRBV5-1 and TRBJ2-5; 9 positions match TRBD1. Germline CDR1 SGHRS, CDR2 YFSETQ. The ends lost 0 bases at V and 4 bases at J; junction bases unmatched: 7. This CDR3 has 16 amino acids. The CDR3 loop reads CASSLVTGGAGETQYF. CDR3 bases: TGCGCCAGCAGCTTGGTTACAGGGGGCGCTGGAGAGACCCAGTACTTC.

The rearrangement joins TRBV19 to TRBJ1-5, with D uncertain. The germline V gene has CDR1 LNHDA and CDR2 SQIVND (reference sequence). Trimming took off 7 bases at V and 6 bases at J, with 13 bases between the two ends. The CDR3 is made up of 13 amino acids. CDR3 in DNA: TGTGCCAGTACCCCCCAAACCGGTCAGCCCCAGCATTTT. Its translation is CASTPQTGQPQHF.

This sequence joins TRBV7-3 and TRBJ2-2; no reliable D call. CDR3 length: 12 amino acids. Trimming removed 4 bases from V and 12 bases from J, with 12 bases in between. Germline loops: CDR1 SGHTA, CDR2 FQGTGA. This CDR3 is CASSCRVVKLFF. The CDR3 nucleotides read TGTGCCAGCAGCTGTCGGGTGGTAAAGCTGTTTTTT. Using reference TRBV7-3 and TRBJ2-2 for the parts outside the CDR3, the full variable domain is GAGVSQTPSNKVTEKGKYVELRCDPISGHTALYWYRQSLGQGPEFLIYFQGTGAADDSGLPNDRFFAVRPEGSVSTLKIQRTERGDSAVYLCASSCRVVKLFFGEGSRLTVL.

The CDR3 protein is CASSQNGQGGGNTIYF. CDR3 DNA sequence: TGTGCCAGCAGCCAAAACGGACAGGGAGGCGGAAACACCATATATTTT. This chain links TRBV7-2 with TRBJ1-3; 8 bases are shared with TRBD1. The CDR3 contains 16 residues. Trimming at V came to 5 bases and at J to 4 bases, leaving 10 bases not matched to a gene. The germline CDR1 and CDR2 sequences are SGHTA and FQGNSA.

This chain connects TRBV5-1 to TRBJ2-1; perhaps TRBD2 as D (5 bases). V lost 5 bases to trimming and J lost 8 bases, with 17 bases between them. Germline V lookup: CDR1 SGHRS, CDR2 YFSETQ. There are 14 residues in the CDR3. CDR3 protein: CASRGRGNMDEQFF. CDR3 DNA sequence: TGCGCCAGCAGGGGTAGAGGGAATATGGATGAGCAGTTCTTC.

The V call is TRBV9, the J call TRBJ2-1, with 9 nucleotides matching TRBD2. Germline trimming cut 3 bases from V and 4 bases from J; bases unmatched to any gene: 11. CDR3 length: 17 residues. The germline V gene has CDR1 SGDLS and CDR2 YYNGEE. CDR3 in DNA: TGTGCCAGCAGCGCGGCCCCGATAGCGGGGGCGTACAATGAGCAGTTCTTC. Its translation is CASSAAPIAGAYNEQFF.